Here is one T cell receptor (beta chain) with its context. No antigen is known for it. Other DNA sequences of this sample code for an identical CDR3. The CDR3 covers 13 residues. From germline, CDR1 is SEHNR and CDR2 FQNEAQ (reference sequence). Trimming cost V 6 bases and J 0 bases, with 7 bases left between them. The sample originates from a study of shared clonotypes between healthy human individuals. Study findings and constraints: Memory subsets generally showed lower estimated richness than naive subsets.

TCRdb keeps only in-frame clones here, not all; method: immunoSEQ multiplex PCR. The table shows millions of clones, with about 95% occurring only once. In the naive CD8 group, cells lacked CD45RO and were positively selected for CCR7, so terminally differentiated effector memory CD45RA+ cells were left out. Sequencing was performed on naive CD8+ T cells sorted from blood. The chain joins TRBV7-9 to TRBJ2-3; D is uncertain. The sequence derives from a man aged 18 to 30 in good health. Here the CDR3 DNA reads TGTGCCAGCAGTTCGGACAGCACAGATACGCAGTATTTT. It yields the protein CASSSDSTDTQYF.